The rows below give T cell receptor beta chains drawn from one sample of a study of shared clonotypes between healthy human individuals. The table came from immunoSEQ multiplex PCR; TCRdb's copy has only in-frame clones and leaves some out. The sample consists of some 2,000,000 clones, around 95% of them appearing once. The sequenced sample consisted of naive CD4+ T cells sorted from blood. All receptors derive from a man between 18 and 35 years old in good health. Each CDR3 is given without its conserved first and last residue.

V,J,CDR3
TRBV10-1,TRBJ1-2,ASSPGVGNYGYT
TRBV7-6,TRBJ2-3,ASSHRARDGTDTQY
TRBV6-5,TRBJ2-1,DRQGANEQF
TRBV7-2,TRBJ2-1,ASRFRDRPSYNEQF
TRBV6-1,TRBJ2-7,ASSEGGTPYEQY
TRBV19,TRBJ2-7,ASRSSDRSEQY
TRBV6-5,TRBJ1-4,ASSGQNNEKLF
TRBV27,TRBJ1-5,ASSQGQGNQPQH
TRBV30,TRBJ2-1,ACRADRGLLSMRYNEQF
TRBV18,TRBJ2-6,ASSPQATGANVLT
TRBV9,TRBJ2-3,ASSPRTGQGTQY
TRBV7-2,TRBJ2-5,ASSLGGPQETQY
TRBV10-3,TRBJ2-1,ALSKGGRVNEQF
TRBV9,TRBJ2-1,ASSVDRQRPYNEQF
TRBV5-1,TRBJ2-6,ASSADRIVLT
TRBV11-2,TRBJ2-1,ASSPQREVQF
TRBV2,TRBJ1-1,ASSDEKGSEAF
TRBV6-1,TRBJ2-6,ASFVFSGANVLT
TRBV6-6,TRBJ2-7,ASSYVRKPYEQY
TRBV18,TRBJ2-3,ASSPPVTDTQY
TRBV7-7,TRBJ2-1,ASSPAGFDEQF
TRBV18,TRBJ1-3,ASSPERGNTIY
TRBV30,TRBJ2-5,AWSVHKDRQQEAQY
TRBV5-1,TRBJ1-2,ASSLSGTWYGYT
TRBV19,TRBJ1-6,ASRPVGTGDSPLH
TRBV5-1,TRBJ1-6,ASRDPSAGNSPLH
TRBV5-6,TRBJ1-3,ASSLLAGRVPGNTIY
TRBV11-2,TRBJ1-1,ASSEALNTEAF
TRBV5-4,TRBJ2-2,ASSRSGGNTGELF
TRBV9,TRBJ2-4,ASSPQGNIQY
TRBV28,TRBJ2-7,ASSLPGGGHEQY
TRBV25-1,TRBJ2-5,ASRHRGVETQY
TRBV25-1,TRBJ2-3,ASSGTVEGTDTQY
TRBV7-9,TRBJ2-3,ASSLRDRSTDTQY
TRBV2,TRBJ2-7,ASSSRGTSYEQY
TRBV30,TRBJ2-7,AWSVRSRTGGFGQY
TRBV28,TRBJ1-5,ASSPLQGAGNQPQH
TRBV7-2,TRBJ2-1,ASAQYGWANEQF
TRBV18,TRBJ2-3,ASSPGPLAETSTDTQY
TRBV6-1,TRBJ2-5,ASSEDFGLAGGETQY
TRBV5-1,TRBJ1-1,ASSLLGEAF
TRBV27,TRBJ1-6,ASSSRGLLNSPLH
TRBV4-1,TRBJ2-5,ASSLSLYETQY
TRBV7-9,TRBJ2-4,ASTKAALAKNIQY
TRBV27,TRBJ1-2,ASSFWAGGSTNYGYT
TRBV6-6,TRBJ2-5,ASSSITSMETQY
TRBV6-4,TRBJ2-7,ASSDGTTYEQY
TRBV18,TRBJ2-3,ASSPQGGRPDTQY
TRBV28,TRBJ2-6,ASSLTGQGLTGANVLT
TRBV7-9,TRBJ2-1,ASSVAGTEDNEQF
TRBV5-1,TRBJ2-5,ASKRNRHFEETQY
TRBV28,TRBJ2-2,ASRPPGQGNTGELF
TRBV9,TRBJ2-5,ASSPRGIQETQY